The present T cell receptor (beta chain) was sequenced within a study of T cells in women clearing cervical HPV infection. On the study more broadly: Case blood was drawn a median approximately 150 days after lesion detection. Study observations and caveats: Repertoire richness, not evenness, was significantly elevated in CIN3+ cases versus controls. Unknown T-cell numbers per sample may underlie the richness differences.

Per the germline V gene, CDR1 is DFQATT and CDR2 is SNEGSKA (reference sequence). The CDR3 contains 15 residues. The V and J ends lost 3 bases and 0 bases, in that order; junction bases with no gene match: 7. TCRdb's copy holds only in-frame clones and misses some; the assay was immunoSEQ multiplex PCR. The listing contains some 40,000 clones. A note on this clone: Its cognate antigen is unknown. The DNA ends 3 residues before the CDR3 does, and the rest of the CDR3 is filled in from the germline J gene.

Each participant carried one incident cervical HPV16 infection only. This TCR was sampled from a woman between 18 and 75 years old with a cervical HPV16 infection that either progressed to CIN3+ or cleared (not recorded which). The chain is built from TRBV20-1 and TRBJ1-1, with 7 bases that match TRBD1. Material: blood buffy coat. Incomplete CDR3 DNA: TGCAGTGCTAGGAGGGAGGGGGCGGTGAACACTGAA. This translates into CSARREGAVNTE. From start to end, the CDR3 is CSARREGAVNTEAFF.